These T cell receptor beta chains were read from a single sample in a study of cytomegalovirus exposure and HLA in healthy donors. The method was immunoSEQ multiplex PCR; TCRdb's version includes in-frame clones alone and lacks a portion of them. This table holds about 83,000 clones, under 80% found once. Sequenced material: PBMCs. The receptors were sampled from a man aged 18 to 29 in good health and CMV-seropositive. The CDR3 runs from the conserved cysteine through the conserved F or W. The D gene is left open where the match is weak. Part of the rows lack a size; the others show once, few, many or a class for expanded clones.

len: 16
j_gene: TRBJ2-7
v_gene: TRBV11-2
d_gene: TRBD2
abundance: NA
CDR3aa: CASSYGTSGYSYEQYF
CDR3nt: TGTGCCAGCAGCTACGGGACTAGCGGGTACTCCTACGAGCAGTACTTC

len: 15
j_gene: TRBJ1-3
v_gene: TRBV9
d_gene: NA
abundance: NA
CDR3aa: CASSRDRLSGNTIYF
CDR3nt: TGTGCCAGCAGCCGTGACAGACTCTCTGGAAACACCATATATTTT

len: 13
j_gene: TRBJ1-2
v_gene: TRBV19
d_gene: NA
abundance: NA
CDR3aa: CASFYSSGSGYTF
CDR3nt: TGTGCCAGTTTTTACTCGTCGGGTAGTGGCTACACCTTC

len: 14
j_gene: TRBJ2-1
v_gene: TRBV28
d_gene: TRBD1
abundance: few
CDR3aa: CASSFSGTANEQFF
CDR3nt: TGTGCCAGCAGTTTTTCCGGGACAGCCAATGAGCAGTTCTTC

len: 13
j_gene: TRBJ2-1
v_gene: TRBV7-9
d_gene: NA
abundance: NA
CDR3aa: CASSLKGIDEQFF
CDR3nt: TGTGCCAGCAGCCTAAAGGGGATTGATGAGCAGTTCTTC

len: 15
j_gene: TRBJ2-5
v_gene: TRBV6-6
d_gene: TRBD2
abundance: NA
CDR3aa: CASSFGTSGSETQYF
CDR3nt: TGTGCCAGCAGTTTTGGAACTAGCGGGAGTGAGACCCAGTACTTC

len: 13
j_gene: TRBJ2-1
v_gene: TRBV10-3
d_gene: TRBD2
abundance: NA
CDR3aa: CAISDGGYNEQFF
CDR3nt: TGTGCCATCAGTGACGGGGGGTACAATGAGCAGTTCTTC

len: 15
j_gene: TRBJ2-7
v_gene: TRBV10-3
d_gene: TRBD1
abundance: NA
CDR3aa: CAIRGTGREGYEQYF
CDR3nt: TGTGCCATCAGAGGGACAGGGAGAGAAGGCTACGAGCAGTACTTC

len: 14
j_gene: TRBJ2-1
v_gene: TRBV9
d_gene: TRBD2
abundance: NA
CDR3aa: CASSLIGRWNEQFF
CDR3nt: TGTGCCAGCAGCCTTATCGGGAGGTGGAATGAGCAGTTCTTC

len: 15
j_gene: TRBJ2-7
v_gene: TRBV5-1
d_gene: TRBD2
abundance: NA
CDR3aa: CASSPVSGTAYEQYF
CDR3nt: TGCGCCAGCAGCCCTGTTAGCGGGACCGCCTACGAGCAGTACTTC

len: 12
j_gene: TRBJ1-2
v_gene: TRBV28
d_gene: NA
abundance: NA
CDR3aa: CASSGDTYGYTF
CDR3nt: TGTGCCAGCAGTGGGGACACCTATGGCTACACCTTC

len: 15
j_gene: TRBJ2-1
v_gene: TRBV5-4
d_gene: TRBD2
abundance: NA
CDR3aa: CASSYGLAGGAEQFF
CDR3nt: TGTGCCAGCAGCTACGGACTAGCGGGAGGAGCTGAGCAGTTCTTC

len: 14
j_gene: TRBJ1-2
v_gene: TRBV4-2
d_gene: TRBD1
abundance: NA
CDR3aa: CASSQGTGVGGYTF
CDR3nt: TGTGCCAGCAGCCAAGGGACAGGGGTAGGCGGCTACACCTTC

len: 14
j_gene: TRBJ1-2
v_gene: TRBV28
d_gene: TRBD1
abundance: NA
CDR3aa: CASSPDRFNYGYTF
CDR3nt: TGTGCCAGCAGTCCGGACAGGTTTAACTATGGCTACACCTTC

len: 16
j_gene: TRBJ2-1
v_gene: TRBV7-7
d_gene: NA
abundance: NA
CDR3aa: CASSLAAGPDNNEQFF
CDR3nt: TGTGCTAGCAGCTTAGCGGCGGGCCCCGATAACAATGAGCAGTTCTTC

len: 15
j_gene: TRBJ1-4
v_gene: TRBV5-1
d_gene: NA
abundance: NA
CDR3aa: CASSSSSQRREKLFF
CDR3nt: TGCGCCAGCAGCTCCTCGTCACAGAGGAGGGAAAAACTGTTTTTT

len: 15
j_gene: TRBJ2-1
v_gene: TRBV5-4
d_gene: NA
abundance: NA
CDR3aa: CASSLRHTRNNEQFF
CDR3nt: TGTGCCAGCAGCTTACGACACACAAGGAACAATGAGCAGTTCTTC

len: 14
j_gene: TRBJ2-7
v_gene: TRBV5-6
d_gene: NA
abundance: NA
CDR3aa: CASSPLAEPYEQYF
CDR3nt: TGTGCCAGCAGCCCCCTTGCGGAACCCTACGAGCAGTACTTC

len: 13
j_gene: TRBJ2-1
v_gene: TRBV6-5
d_gene: NA
abundance: few
CDR3aa: CASSASGRHEQFF
CDR3nt: TGTGCCAGCAGTGCGTCGGGTCGCCATGAGCAGTTCTTC

len: 15
j_gene: TRBJ1-5
v_gene: TRBV6-1
d_gene: NA
abundance: NA
CDR3aa: CASSEAGGTNQPQHF
CDR3nt: TGTGCCAGCAGTGAGGCTGGGGGGACCAATCAGCCCCAGCATTTT

len: 15
j_gene: TRBJ1-4
v_gene: TRBV15
d_gene: NA
abundance: NA
CDR3aa: CATSIDRVLNEKLFF
CDR3nt: TGTGCCACCAGCATAGACCGGGTCCTCAATGAAAAACTGTTTTTT

len: 13
j_gene: TRBJ2-3
v_gene: TRBV4-1
d_gene: TRBD2
abundance: NA
CDR3aa: CASTRAGEVTQYF
CDR3nt: TGCGCCAGCACCCGAGCGGGAGAGGTCACGCAGTATTTT

len: 14
j_gene: TRBJ2-7
v_gene: TRBV30
d_gene: TRBD1
abundance: NA
CDR3aa: CAWSLRTGPGEQYF
CDR3nt: TGTGCCTGGAGTTTAAGGACAGGACCTGGCGAGCAGTACTTC

len: 13
j_gene: TRBJ1-1
v_gene: TRBV6-1
d_gene: NA
abundance: few
CDR3aa: CATLAGGYTEAFF
CDR3nt: TGTGCCACCCTCGCTGGGGGGTACACTGAAGCTTTCTTT

len: 13
j_gene: TRBJ1-1
v_gene: TRBV27
d_gene: TRBD1
abundance: NA
CDR3aa: CASRIGGSTEAFF
CDR3nt: TGTGCCAGCAGGATAGGGGGCAGTACTGAAGCTTTCTTT

len: 13
j_gene: TRBJ2-2
v_gene: TRBV29-1
d_gene: TRBD2
abundance: NA
CDR3aa: CSVGTSGSGELFF
CDR3nt: TGCAGCGTTGGGACTAGCGGGAGCGGGGAGCTGTTTTTT